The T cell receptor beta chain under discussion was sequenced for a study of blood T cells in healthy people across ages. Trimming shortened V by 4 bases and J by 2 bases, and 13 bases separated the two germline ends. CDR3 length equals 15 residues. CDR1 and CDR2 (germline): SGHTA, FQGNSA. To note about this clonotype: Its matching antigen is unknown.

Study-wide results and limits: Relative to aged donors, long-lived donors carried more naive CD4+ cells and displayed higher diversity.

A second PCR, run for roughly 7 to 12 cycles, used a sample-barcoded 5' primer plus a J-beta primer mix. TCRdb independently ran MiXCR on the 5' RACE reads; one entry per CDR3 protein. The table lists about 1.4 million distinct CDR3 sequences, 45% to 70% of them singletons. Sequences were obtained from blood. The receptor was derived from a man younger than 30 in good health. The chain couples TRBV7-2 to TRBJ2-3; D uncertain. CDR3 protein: CASSSPRTLTDTQYF. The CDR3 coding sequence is TGTGCCAGCAGCTCCCCCCGAACACTCACAGATACGCAGTATTTT.